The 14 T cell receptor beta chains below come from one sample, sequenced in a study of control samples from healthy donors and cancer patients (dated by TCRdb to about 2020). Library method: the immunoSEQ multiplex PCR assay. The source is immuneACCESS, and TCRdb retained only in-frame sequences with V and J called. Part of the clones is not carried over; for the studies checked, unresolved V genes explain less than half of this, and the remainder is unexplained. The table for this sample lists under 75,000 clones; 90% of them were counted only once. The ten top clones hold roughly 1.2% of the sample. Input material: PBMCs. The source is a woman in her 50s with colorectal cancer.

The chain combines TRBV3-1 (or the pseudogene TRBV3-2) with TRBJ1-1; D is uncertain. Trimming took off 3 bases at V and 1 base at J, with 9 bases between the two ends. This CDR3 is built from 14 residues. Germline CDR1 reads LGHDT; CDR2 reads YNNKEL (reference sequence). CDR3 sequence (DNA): TGTGCCAGCAGCCAGATAGTTGGGAACACTGAAGCTTTCTTT. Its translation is CASSQIVGNTEAFF.

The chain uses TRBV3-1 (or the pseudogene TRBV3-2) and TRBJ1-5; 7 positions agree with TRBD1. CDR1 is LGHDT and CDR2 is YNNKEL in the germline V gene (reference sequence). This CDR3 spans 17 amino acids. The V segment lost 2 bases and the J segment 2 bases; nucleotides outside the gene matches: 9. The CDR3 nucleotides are TGTGCCAGCAGCCAAACAGGGGCGAATTCGGGCAATCAGCCCCAGCATTTT. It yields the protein CASSQTGANSGNQPQHF.

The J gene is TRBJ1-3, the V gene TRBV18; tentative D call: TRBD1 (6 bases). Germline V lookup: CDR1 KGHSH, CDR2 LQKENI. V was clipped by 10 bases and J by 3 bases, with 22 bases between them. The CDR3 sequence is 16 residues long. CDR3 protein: CATFPPAGADGNTIYF. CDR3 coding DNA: TGTGCCACCTTTCCCCCGGCAGGGGCAGATGGAAACACCATATATTTT.

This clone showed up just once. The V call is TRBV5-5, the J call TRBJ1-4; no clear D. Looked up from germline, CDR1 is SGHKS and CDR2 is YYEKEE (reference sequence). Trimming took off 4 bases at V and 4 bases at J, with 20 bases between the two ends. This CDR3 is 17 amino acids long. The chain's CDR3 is CASSLREEKAFNEKLFF. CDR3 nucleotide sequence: TGTGCCAGCAGCCTCCGTGAGGAGAAGGCGTTTAATGAAAAACTGTTTTTT.

CDR3 sequence (DNA): TGCGCCAGCAGTCCGGAGCGGGACTACGAGCAGTACTTC. It translates to CASSPERDYEQYF. J is TRBJ2-7 and V is TRBV23-1; 7 bases fit TRBD2. TRBV23-1 belongs to the ORF category, with a function that is uncertain. Trimming at V came to 4 bases and at J to 3 bases, leaving 3 bases not matched to a gene. The CDR3 runs 13 residues.

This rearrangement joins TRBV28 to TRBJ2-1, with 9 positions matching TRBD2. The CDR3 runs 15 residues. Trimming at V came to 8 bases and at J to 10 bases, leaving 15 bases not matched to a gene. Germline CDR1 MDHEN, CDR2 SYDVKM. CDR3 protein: CASLQSGGTLWEQFF. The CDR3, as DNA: TGTGCCAGCCTCCAAAGCGGGGGGACCCTATGGGAGCAGTTCTTC.

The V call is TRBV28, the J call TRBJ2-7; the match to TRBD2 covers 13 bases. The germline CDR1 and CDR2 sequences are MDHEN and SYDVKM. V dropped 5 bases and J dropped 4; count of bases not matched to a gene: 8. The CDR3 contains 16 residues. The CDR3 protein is CASSLGLAGVLYEQYF. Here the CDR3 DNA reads TGTGCCAGCAGTCTCGGACTAGCGGGAGTCTTATACGAGCAGTACTTC.

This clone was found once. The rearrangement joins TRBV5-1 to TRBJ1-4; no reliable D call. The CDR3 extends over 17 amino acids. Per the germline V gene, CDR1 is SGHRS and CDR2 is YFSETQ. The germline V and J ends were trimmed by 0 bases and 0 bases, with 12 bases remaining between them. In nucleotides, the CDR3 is TGCGCCAGCAGCTTGGACGGACCGGGAGCAACTAATGAAAAACTGTTTTTT. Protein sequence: CASSLDGPGATNEKLFF.

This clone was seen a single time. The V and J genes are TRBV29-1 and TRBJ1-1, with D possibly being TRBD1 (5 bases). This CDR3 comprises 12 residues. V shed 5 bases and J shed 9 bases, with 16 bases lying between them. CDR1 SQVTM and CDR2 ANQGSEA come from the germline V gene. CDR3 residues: CSVWSWEGQAFF. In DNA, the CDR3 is TGCAGCGTTTGGTCCTGGGAGGGGCAAGCTTTCTTT.

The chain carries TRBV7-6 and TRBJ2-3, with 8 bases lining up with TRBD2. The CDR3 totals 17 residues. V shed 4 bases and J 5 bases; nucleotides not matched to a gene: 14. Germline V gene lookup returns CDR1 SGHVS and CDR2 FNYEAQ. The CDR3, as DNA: TGTGCCAGCAGCTCTCTAGCGGGCCGGACCCCTGAAGATACGCAGTATTTT. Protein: CASSSLAGRTPEDTQYF.

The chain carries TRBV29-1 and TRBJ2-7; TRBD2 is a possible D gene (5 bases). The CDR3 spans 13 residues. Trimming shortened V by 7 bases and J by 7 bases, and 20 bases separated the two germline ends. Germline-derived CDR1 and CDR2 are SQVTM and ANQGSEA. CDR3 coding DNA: TGCAGCGGCTGGCGGGTGGGGTGGGATGAGCAGTACTTC. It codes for CSGWRVGWDEQYF.

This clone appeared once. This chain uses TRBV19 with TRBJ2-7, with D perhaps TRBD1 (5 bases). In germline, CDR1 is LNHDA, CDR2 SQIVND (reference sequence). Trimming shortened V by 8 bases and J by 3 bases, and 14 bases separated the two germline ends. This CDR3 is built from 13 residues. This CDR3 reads CASCGAKGYEQYF. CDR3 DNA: TGTGCCAGTTGTGGGGCGAAGGGCTACGAGCAGTACTTC. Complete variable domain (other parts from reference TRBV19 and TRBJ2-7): DGGITQSPKYLFRKEGQNVTLSCEQNLNHDAMYWYRQDPGQGLRLIYYSQIVNDFQKGDIAEGYSVSREKKESFPLTVTSAQKNPTAFYLCASCGAKGYEQYFGPGTRLTVT.

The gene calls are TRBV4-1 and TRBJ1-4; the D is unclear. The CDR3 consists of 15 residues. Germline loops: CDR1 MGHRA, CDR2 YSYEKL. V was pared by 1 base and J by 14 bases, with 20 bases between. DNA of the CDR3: TGCGCCAGCAGCCAAGTTGTTTCCCCGGAAGGAGGTCTGTTTTTT. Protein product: CASSQVVSPEGGLFF.

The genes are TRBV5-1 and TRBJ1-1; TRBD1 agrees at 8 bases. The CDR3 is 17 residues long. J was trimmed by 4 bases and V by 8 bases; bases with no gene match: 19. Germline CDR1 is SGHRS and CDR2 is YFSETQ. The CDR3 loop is CASSTGTGRGMGTEAFF. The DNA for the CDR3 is TGCGCCAGTTCGACCGGGACAGGCCGGGGGATGGGCACTGAAGCTTTCTTT.